A selection of T cell receptor beta chains follows, all from one sample in a study of OX40 agonist ivuxolimab in advanced cancers. Data came from immunoSEQ multiplex PCR; TCRdb stores just in-frame clones and leaves some out. Among approximately 100,000 clones listed, approximately 90% were seen once. The sequencing here drew on CD4+ or CD8+ T cells sorted from blood, taken in a trial of the OX40 agonist ivuxolimab. Receptor source: an adult with an advanced solid tumor such as melanoma, head and neck, liver or kidney cancer. Each CDR3 is given with its conserved first and last residue. A D gene is named only where the DNA matches it firmly. Clone sizes are given selectively: once, few, many, or a class where the clone is expanded.

V	J	D	length	size	DNA	CDR3
TRBV7-2	TRBJ2-5	NA	15	NA	TGTGCCAGCAGCACGCAGAGGGGGAGCCAAGAGACCCAGTACTTC	CASSTQRGSQETQYF
TRBV7-9	TRBJ1-4	TRBD1	17	NA	TGTGCCAGCAGCTTTGGAACAGGGGGCGGCACTAATGAAAAACTGTTTTTT	CASSFGTGGGTNEKLFF
TRBV6-1	TRBJ1-2	NA	15	NA	TGTGCCAGCAGTTCACAGGGATACTCTGGCTATGGCTACACCTTC	CASSSQGYSGYGYTF
TRBV7-2	TRBJ2-2	NA	12	NA	TGTGCCAGCAGCTTAGGCACCGGGGAGCTGTTTTTT	CASSLGTGELFF
TRBV7-2	TRBJ1-2	TRBD1	18	NA	TGTGCCAGCAGCTTAGTTAGGGGCAGGGGGCCAAGGGACTATGGCTACACCTTC	CASSLVRGRGPRDYGYTF
TRBV10-2	TRBJ1-4	NA	18	NA	TGCGCCAGCAGTGAGTCCCGGGGCAGGGGCCTACTTAATGAAAAACTGTTTTTT	CASSESRGRGLLNEKLFF
TRBV18	TRBJ1-4	NA	14	NA	TGTGCCAGCTCACCACCAGGGTTCGCCGAAAAACTGTTTTTT	CASSPPGFAEKLFF
TRBV6-1	TRBJ1-1	NA	14	NA	TGTGCCAGCTTCCCCTTGGGGTTCGAGACTGAAGCTTTCTTT	CASFPLGFETEAFF
TRBV19	TRBJ1-5	NA	13	once	TGTGCCAGTAGTAGGGCTGTAAATCAGCCCCAGCATTTT	CASSRAVNQPQHF
TRBV9	TRBJ1-6	NA	14	few	TGTGCCAGCAGCCTACGAACCTATAATTCACCCCTCCACTTT	CASSLRTYNSPLHF
TRBV28	TRBJ1-1	TRBD1	16	NA	TGTGCCAGCAGTTCTCCCGGGACAGCTTTGAACACTGAAGCTTTCTTT	CASSSPGTALNTEAFF
TRBV28	TRBJ2-5	NA	13	NA	TGTGCCAGCAGTAGGGGCCCAAGAGAGACCCAGTACTTC	CASSRGPRETQYF
TRBV7-2	TRBJ1-2	NA	14	NA	TGTGCCAGCAGCGGCGGGGGGCCTAACTATGGCTACACCTTC	CASSGGGPNYGYTF
TRBV7-2	TRBJ1-1	NA	12	NA	TGTGCCAGCAGCCAGGGCCCAACTGAAGCTTTCTTT	CASSQGPTEAFF
TRBV2	TRBJ2-1	NA	15	NA	TGTGCCAGCAGTCCCTCCCAGGTTCTCTACAATGAGCAGTTCTTC	CASSPSQVLYNEQFF
TRBV29-1	TRBJ2-7	TRBD1	12	NA	TGCAGCGGCCGGGGACAGTCCAACGAGCAGTACTTC	CSGRGQSNEQYF
TRBV4-2	TRBJ1-2	NA	15	NA	TGTGCCAGCAGCCAAAAGGAGGACGTTTCCTATGGCTACACCTTC	CASSQKEDVSYGYTF
TRBV5-1	TRBJ2-7	TRBD2	13	NA	TGCGCCAGCAGAACTAGCGAAAGGTACGAGCAGTACTTC	CASRTSERYEQYF
TRBV11-2	TRBJ1-1	NA	13	once	TGTGCCAGCGGGGCCGGGATTAACACTGAAGCTTTCTTT	CASGAGINTEAFF
TRBV7-9	TRBJ1-5	NA	12	NA	TGTGCCAGCAGCCCCGACGGGCAGCCCCAGCATTTT	CASSPDGQPQHF
TRBV11-2	TRBJ2-7	TRBD1	13	NA	TGTGCCAGCAGCGCGGACAGGGACAACGAGCAGTACTTC	CASSADRDNEQYF
TRBV7-9	TRBJ1-2	TRBD1	14	NA	TGTGCCAGCAGCTTATCCGGACAGGGGTATGGCTACACCTTC	CASSLSGQGYGYTF
TRBV28	TRBJ1-2	TRBD1	13	NA	TGTGCCAGCCGTGACAGGGGGAACTATGGCTACACCTTC	CASRDRGNYGYTF
TRBV19	TRBJ1-2	NA	16	NA	TGTGCCAGTAGTTCCGACGGCAGGACCAAGTTCGGGGGCTACACCTTC	CASSSDGRTKFGGYTF
TRBV28	TRBJ2-3	TRBD1	16	NA	TGTGCCAGCCGTAATTTCGGACAGGGGAATACAGATACGCAGTATTTT	CASRNFGQGNTDTQYF
TRBV5-1	TRBJ1-2	NA	14	NA	TGCGCCAGCAGCCCCCTTTCAGCGCTCTATGGCTACACCTTC	CASSPLSALYGYTF
TRBV19	TRBJ2-7	TRBD1	16	NA	TGTGCCAGTAGTTCACAGGGGGCTACCACGACTTACGAGCAGTACTTC	CASSSQGATTTYEQYF